Below, one T cell receptor (beta chain) is given with its context. What it binds is not known. Terminally differentiated effector memory CD45RA+ cells were excluded by CCR7 positive selection of CD45RO-negative cells. Among the donors, all were Caucasian adults who lived in Nashville, Tennessee. The data are from a study of shared clonotypes between healthy human individuals. Findings and caveats of the study: Larger estimated richness was generally seen in naive subsets than in memory subsets.

The table came from immunoSEQ multiplex PCR; TCRdb's copy has only in-frame clones and leaves some out. The profile shows some 1,900,000 clones, about 95% of them singletons. Material for sequencing was naive CD8+ T cells sorted from blood. This sequence originates from a man between 18 and 35 years old in good health.

The chain's CDR3 is CAWNSFDGLDGYTF. In DNA, the CDR3 is TGTGCCTGGAATTCCTTCGACGGACTCGATGGCTACACCTTC. The genes are TRBV30 and TRBJ1-2; no reliable D call. Looked up from germline, CDR1 is GTSNPN and CDR2 is SVGIG (reference sequence). The ends were cut back, 4 bases at V and 6 bases at J, with 18 bases in the middle. The CDR3 extends over 14 amino acids.